Below are 4 T cell receptor beta chains sequenced from a single sample in a study of T cell clones after liver transplantation. Only in-frame clones appear in the TCRdb table, and some are missing; sequencing was by immunoSEQ multiplex PCR. The repertoire includes tens of thousands of clones, roughly 85% of them detected once, and 2.8% sits in the top ten. The material was CD4+ T cells from blood, obtained at the 22-month timepoint. The receptor set was obtained from a human patient who received a liver transplant. Part of the T cells may come from the graft donor.

V gene TRBV7-2 combines with J gene TRBJ1-4; D unclear. This CDR3 has 14 residues. The V and J ends lost 4 bases and 8 bases respectively, with 14 bases between them. Germline CDR1 reads SGHTA; CDR2 reads FQGNSA. The CDR3 spells CASSSRDLGEKLFF. CDR3 in DNA: TGTGCCAGCAGCTCGAGGGATTTAGGAGAAAAACTGTTTTTT.

The chain couples TRBV5-4 to TRBJ1-6, with a tentative D call TRBD1 (5 bases). The CDR3 totals 17 residues. Trimming left V 2 bases short and J 1 base short, with 13 bases between. The germline CDR1 and CDR2 sequences are SGHNT and YYREEE (reference sequence). CDR3 amino acids: CASSFGGGKSYNSPLHF. CDR3 DNA sequence: TGTGCCAGCAGCTTTGGGGGGGGGAAGTCCTATAATTCACCCCTCCACTTT.

The genes are TRBV7-2 and TRBJ2-1; TRBD2 matches 14 bases. This CDR3 spans 16 amino acids. Germline V gives CDR1 SGHTA, CDR2 FQGNSA. The ends lost 3 bases at V and 7 bases at J; junction bases unmatched: 5. The CDR3 sequence is CASSFGLAGGENEQFF. The CDR3 region has the DNA TGTGCCAGCAGCTTTGGACTAGCGGGAGGCGAAAATGAGCAGTTCTTC.

V is TRBV7-6 and J is TRBJ2-1; 8 bases agree with TRBD1. The CDR3 has 11 residues. V shed 11 bases, J shed 7 bases, and the junction held 4 bases outside the gene matches. CDR1 is SGHVS, CDR2 FNYEAQ, per germline. The chain's CDR3 is CASGDRNEQFF. CDR3 sequence (DNA): TGTGCCTCGGGGGACAGGAATGAGCAGTTCTTC.